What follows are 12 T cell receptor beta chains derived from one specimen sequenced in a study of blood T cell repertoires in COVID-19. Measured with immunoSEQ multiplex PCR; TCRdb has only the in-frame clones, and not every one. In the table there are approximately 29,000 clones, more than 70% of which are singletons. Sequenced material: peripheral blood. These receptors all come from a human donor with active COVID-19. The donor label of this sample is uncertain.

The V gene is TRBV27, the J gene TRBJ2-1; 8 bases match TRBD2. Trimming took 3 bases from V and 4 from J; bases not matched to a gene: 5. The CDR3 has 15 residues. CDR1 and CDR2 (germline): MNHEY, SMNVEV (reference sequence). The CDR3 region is CASSFAGGPYNEQFF. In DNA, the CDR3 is TGTGCCAGCAGTTTCGCGGGGGGACCTTACAATGAGCAGTTCTTC.

This CDR3 is CASSFRQFPISGANVLTF. Here the CDR3 DNA reads TGTGCCAGCAGTTTTCGACAGTTCCCTATCTCTGGGGCCAACGTCCTGACTTTC. The J gene is TRBJ2-6, the V gene TRBV27; the D gene is possibly TRBD1 (5 bases). The V and J ends lost 3 bases and 0 bases respectively, with 15 bases between them. This CDR3 has 18 amino acids. Germline V gives CDR1 MNHEY, CDR2 SMNVEV (reference sequence).

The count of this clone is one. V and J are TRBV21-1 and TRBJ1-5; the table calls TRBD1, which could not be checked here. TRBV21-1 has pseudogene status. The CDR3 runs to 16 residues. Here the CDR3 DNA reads TGTGCCAGCAGCAAAAGGCTGGGACAGGGGACTCGGCCCCAGCATTTT. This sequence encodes CASSKRLGQGTRPQHF.

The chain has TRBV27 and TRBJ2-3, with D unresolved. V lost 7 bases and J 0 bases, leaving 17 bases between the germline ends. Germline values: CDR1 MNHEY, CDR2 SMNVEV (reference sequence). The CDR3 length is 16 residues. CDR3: CASTTLPLTSTDTQYF. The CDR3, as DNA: TGTGCCAGCACCACCTTACCACTAACTAGCACAGATACGCAGTATTTT.

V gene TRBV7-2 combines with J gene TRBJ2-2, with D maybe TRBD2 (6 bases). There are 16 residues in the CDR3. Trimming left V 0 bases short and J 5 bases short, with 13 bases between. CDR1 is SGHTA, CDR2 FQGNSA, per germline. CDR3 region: CASSLAVGLLTGELFF. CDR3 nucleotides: TGTGCCAGCAGCTTAGCGGTCGGACTATTAACCGGGGAGCTGTTTTTT.

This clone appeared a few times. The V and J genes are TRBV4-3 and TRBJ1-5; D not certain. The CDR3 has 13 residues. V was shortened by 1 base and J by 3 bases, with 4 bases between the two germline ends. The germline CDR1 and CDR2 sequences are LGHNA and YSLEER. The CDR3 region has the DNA TGCGCCAGCAGCCAAGCCTTCAATCAGCCCCAGCATTTT. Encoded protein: CASSQAFNQPQHF.

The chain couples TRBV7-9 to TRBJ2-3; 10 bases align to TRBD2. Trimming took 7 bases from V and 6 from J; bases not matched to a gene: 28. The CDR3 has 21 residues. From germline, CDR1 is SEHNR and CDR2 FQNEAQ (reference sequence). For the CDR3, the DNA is TGTGCCAGCACCCGCTTAGGACTCTTTAATAGCGGGGGGAGAAGTCGGGATACGCAGTATTTT. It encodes CASTRLGLFNSGGRSRDTQYF.

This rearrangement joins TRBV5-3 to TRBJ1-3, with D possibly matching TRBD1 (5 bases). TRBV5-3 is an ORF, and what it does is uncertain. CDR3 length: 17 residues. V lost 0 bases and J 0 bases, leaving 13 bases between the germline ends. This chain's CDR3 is CARSLAGQGSSGNTIYF. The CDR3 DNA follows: TGTGCCAGAAGCTTGGCCGGGCAGGGTTCCTCTGGAAACACCATATATTTT.

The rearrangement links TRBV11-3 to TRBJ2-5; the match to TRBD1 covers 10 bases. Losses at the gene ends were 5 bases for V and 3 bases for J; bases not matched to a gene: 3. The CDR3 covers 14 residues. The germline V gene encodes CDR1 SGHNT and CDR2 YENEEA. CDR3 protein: CASSPGTGEETQYF. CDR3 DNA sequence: TGTGCCAGCAGCCCAGGGACAGGGGAAGAGACCCAGTACTTC.

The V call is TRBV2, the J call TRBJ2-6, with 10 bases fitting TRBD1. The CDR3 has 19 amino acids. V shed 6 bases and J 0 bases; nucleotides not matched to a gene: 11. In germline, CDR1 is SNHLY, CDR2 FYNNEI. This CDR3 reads CASRRQGAFQSSGANVLTF. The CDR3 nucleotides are TGTGCCAGCAGGCGACAGGGGGCGTTTCAGAGCTCTGGGGCCAACGTCCTGACTTTC.

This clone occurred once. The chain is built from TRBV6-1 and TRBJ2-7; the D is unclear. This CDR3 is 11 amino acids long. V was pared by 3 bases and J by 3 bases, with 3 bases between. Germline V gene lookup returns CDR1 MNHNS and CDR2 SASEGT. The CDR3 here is CASSDSYEQYF. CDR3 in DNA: TGTGCCAGCAGTGACAGCTACGAGCAGTACTTC.

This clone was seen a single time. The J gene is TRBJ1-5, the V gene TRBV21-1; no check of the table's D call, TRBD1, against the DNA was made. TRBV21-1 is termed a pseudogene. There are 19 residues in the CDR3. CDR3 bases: TGTGCCAGCAGCAAAGCGTGGATAACCGGGACAGGGGATAACCAGCCCCAGCATTTT. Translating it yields CASSKAWITGTGDNQPQHF.